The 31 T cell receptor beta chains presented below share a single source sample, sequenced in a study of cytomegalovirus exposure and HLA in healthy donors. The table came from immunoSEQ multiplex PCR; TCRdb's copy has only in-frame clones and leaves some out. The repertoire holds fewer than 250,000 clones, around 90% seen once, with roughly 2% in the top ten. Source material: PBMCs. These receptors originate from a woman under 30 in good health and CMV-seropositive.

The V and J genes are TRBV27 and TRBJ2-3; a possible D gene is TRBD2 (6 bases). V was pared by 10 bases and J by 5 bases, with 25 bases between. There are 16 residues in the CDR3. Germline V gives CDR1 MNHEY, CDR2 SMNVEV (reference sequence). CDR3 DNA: TGTGCCACTATGCCAAACCGCCCGGGACTGGGAGATACGCAGTATTTT. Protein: CATMPNRPGLGDTQYF.

Here the CDR3 reads CASSSGVSTDTQYF. The CDR3, as DNA: TGTGCCAGCTCAAGCGGAGTGAGCACAGATACGCAGTATTTT. The chain links TRBV6-1 to TRBJ2-3, with a weak D call TRBD2 (5 bases). V lost 8 bases and J 0 bases, leaving 12 bases between the germline ends. CDR3 length: 14 residues. CDR1 is MNHNS, CDR2 SASEGT, per germline.

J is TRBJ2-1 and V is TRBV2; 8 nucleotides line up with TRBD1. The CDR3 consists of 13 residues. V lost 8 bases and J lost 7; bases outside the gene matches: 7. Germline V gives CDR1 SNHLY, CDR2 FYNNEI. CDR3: CASLGQGWNEQFF. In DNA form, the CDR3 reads TGTGCCAGCCTAGGACAGGGTTGGAATGAGCAGTTCTTC.

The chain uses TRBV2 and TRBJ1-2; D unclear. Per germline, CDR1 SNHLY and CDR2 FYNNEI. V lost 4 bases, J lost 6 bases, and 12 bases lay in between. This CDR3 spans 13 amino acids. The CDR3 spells CASSVVQANGYTF. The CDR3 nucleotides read TGTGCCAGCAGTGTGGTCCAGGCTAATGGCTACACCTTC.

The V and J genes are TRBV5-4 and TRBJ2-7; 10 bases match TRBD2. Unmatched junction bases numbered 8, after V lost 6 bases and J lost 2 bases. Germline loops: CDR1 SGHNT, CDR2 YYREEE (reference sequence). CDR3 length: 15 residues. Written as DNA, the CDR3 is TGTGCCAGCACCAGGACTAGCGGTCGCGCCTACGAGCAGTACTTC. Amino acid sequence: CASTRTSGRAYEQYF.

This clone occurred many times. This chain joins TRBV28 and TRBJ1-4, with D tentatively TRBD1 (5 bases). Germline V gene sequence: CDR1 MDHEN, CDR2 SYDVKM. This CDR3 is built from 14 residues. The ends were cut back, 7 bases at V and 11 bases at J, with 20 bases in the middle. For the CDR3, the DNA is TGTGCCAGCACCACTTCGGGGGGGACGGGGAAACTGTTTTTT. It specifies CASTTSGGTGKLFF.

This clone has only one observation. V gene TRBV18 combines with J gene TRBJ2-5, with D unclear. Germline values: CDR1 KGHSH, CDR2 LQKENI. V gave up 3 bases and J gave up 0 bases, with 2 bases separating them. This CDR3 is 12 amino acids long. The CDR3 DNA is TGTGCCAGCTCACCTAACCAAGAGACCCAGTACTTC. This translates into CASSPNQETQYF.

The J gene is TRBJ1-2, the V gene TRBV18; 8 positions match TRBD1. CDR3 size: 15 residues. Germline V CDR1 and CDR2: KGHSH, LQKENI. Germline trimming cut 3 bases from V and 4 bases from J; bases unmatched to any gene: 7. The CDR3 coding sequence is TGTGCCAGCTCACCCACACAGGGGGGGACCTATGGCTACACCTTC. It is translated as CASSPTQGGTYGYTF. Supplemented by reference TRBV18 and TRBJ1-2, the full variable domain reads NAGVMQNPRHLVRRRGQEARLRCSPMKGHSHVYWYRQLPEEGLKFMVYLQKENIIDESGMPKERFSAEFPKEGPSILRIQQVVRGDSAAYFCASSPTQGGTYGYTFGSGTRLTVV.

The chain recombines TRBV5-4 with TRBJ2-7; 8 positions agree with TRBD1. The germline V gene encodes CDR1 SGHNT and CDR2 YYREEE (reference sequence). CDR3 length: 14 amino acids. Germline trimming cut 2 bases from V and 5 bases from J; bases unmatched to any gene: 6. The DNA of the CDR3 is TGTGCCAGCAGCTTATTAAAACAGGGGGACGAGCAGTACTTC. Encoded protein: CASSLLKQGDEQYF.

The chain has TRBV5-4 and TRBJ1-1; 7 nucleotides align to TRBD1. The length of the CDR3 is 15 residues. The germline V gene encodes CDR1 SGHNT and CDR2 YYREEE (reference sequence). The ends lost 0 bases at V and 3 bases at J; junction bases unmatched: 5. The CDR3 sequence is CASSLAGTGDTEAFF. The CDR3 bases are TGTGCCAGCAGCTTGGCCGGTACAGGGGACACTGAAGCTTTCTTT.

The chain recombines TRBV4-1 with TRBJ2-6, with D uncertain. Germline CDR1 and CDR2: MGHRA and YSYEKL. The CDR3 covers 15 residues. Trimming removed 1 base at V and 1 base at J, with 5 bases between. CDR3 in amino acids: CASSQAGSGANVLTF. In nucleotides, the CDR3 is TGCGCCAGCAGCCAAGCGGGTTCTGGGGCCAACGTCCTGACTTTC.

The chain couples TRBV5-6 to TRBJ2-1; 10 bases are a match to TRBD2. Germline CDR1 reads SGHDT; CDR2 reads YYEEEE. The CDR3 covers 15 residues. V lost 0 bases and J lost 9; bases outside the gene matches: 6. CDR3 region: CASSLGAGGPSEQFF. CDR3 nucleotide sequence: TGTGCCAGCAGCTTGGGAGCGGGAGGGCCTTCTGAGCAGTTCTTC.

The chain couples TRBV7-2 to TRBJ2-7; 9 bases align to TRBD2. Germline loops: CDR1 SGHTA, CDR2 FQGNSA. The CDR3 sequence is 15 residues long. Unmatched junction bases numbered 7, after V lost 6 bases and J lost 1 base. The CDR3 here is CASRGMTSGSYEQYF. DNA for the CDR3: TGTGCCAGCAGGGGAATGACTAGCGGTTCCTACGAGCAGTACTTC.

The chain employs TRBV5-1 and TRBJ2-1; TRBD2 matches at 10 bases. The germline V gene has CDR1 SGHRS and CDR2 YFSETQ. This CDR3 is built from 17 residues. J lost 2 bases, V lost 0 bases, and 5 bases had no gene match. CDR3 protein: CASSLGASGRAYNEQFF. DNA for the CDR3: TGCGCCAGCAGCTTGGGGGCTAGCGGGAGAGCCTACAATGAGCAGTTCTTC.

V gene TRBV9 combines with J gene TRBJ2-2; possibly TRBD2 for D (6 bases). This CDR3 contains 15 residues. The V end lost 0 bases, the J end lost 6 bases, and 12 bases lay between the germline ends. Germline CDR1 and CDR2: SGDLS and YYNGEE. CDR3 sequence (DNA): TGTGCCAGCAGCGTAGGGAGGGAAGAGTCCGGGGAGCTGTTTTTT. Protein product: CASSVGREESGELFF.

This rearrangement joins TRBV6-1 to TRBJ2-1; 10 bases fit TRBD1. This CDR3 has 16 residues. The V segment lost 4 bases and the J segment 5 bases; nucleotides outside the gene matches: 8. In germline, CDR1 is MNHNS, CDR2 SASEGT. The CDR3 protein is CASSARDRGWDNEQFF. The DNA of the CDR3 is TGTGCCAGCAGTGCCCGGGACAGGGGTTGGGACAATGAGCAGTTCTTC.

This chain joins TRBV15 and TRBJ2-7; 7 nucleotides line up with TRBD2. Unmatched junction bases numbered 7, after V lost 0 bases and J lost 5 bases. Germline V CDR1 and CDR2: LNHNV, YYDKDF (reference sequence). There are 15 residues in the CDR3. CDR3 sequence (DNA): TGTGCCACCAGCAGAGATCGCGGGAGAGGGAACGAGCAGTACTTC. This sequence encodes CATSRDRGRGNEQYF.

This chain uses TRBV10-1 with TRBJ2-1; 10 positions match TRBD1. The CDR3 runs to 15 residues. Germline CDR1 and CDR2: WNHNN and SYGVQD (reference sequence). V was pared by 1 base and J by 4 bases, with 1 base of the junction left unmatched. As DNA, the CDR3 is TGCGCCAGCAGTGAGTTGGACAGGGGGTACAATGAGCAGTTCTTC. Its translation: CASSELDRGYNEQFF.

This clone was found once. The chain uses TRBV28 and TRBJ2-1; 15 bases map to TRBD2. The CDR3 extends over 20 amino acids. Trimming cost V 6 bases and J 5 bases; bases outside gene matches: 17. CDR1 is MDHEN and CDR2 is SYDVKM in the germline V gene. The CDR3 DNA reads TGTGCCAGCAGCACTCCCTCGGGACTAGCGGGAGGAAGGTGGGACAATGAGCAGTTCTTC. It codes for CASSTPSGLAGGRWDNEQFF.

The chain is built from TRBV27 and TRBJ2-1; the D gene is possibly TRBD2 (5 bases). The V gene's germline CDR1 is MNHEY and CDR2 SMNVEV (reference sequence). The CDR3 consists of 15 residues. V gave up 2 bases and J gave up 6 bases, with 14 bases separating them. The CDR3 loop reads CASSLSGSNFNEQFF. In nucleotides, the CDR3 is TGTGCCAGCAGTTTAAGCGGAAGTAATTTCAATGAGCAGTTCTTC.

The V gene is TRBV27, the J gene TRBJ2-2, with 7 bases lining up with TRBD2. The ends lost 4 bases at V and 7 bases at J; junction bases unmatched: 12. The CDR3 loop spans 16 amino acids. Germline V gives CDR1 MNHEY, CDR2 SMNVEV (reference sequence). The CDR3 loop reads CASSSARTRGVGELFF. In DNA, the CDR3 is TGTGCCAGCAGTTCCGCTAGGACTAGAGGGGTCGGGGAGCTGTTTTTT.

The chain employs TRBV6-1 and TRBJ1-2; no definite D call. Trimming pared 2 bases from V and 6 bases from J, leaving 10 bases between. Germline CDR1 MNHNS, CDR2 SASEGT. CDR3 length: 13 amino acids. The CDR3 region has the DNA TGTGCCAGCAGTGAACCAGGATCGGATGGCTACACCTTC. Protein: CASSEPGSDGYTF.

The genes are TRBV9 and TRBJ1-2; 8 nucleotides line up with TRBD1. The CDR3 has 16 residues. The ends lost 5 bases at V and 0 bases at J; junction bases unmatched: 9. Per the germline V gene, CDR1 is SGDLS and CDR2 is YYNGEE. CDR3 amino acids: CASRGRTGPANYGYTF. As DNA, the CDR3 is TGTGCCAGCAGGGGAAGGACAGGGCCTGCTAACTATGGCTACACCTTC. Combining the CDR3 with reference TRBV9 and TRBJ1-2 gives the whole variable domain DSGVTQTPKHLITATGQRVTLRCSPRSGDLSVYWYQQSLDQGLQFLIQYYNGEERAKGNILERFSAQQFPDLHSELNLSSLELGDSALYFCASRGRTGPANYGYTFGSGTRLTVV.

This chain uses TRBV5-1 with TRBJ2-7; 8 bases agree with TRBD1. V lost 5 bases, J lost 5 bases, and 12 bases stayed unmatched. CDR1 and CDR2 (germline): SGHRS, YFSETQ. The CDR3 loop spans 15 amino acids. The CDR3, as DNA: TGCGCCAGCAGTCCCAATACAGGGGGTTTTAACGAGCAGTACTTC. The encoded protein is CASSPNTGGFNEQYF.

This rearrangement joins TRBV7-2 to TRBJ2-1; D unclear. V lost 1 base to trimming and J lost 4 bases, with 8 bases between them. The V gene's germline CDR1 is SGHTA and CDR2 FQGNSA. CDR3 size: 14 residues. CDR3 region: CASSLGPSYNEQFF. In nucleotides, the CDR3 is TGTGCCAGCAGCTTAGGGCCCTCATACAATGAGCAGTTCTTC.

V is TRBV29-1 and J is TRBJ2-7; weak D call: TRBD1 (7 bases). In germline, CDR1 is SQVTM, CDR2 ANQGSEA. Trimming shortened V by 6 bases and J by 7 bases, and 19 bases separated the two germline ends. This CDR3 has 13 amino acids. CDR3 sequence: CSVPHPQGGEQYF. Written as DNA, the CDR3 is TGCAGCGTCCCTCATCCTCAGGGGGGAGAGCAGTACTTC.

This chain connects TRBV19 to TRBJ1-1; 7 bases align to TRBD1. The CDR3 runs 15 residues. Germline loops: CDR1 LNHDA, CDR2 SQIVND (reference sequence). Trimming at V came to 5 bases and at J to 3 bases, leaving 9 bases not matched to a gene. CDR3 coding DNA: TGTGCCAGTAGTCCTCAAGTCAGGGGGGACACTGAAGCTTTCTTT. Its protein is CASSPQVRGDTEAFF.

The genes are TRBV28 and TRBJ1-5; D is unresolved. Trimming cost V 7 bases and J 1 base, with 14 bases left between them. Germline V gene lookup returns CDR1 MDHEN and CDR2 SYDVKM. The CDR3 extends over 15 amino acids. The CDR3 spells CASTPAGGSNQPQHF. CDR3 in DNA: TGTGCCAGCACCCCAGCAGGTGGGAGCAATCAGCCCCAGCATTTT.

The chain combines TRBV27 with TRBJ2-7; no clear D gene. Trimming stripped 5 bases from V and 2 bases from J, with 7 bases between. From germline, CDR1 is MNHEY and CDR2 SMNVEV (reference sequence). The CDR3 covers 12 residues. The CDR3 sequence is CASSDTAYEQYF. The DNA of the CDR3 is TGTGCCAGCAGTGATACAGCCTACGAGCAGTACTTC.

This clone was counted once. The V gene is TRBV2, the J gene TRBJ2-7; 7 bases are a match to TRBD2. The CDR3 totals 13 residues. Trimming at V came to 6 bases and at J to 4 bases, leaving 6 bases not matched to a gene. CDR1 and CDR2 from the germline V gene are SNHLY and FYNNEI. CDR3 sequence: CASRSSGFYEQYF. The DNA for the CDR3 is TGTGCCAGCAGGAGTAGCGGGTTTTACGAGCAGTACTTC.

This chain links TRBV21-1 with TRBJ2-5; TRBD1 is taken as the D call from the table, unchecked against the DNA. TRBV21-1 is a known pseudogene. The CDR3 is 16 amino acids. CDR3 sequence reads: CASSKGRHRHQETQYF. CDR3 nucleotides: TGTGCCAGCAGCAAAGGCCGACACAGACACCAAGAGACCCAGTACTTC.